Below, one TCR beta chain is given with its context. The antigen is unknown. The sample comes from a study of vaccination and CD4 T cells after COVID-19. The CDR3 runs 14 residues. V was clipped by 5 bases and J by 0 bases, with 10 bases between them. Cultured CD4+ T cell DNA underwent sequencing with the Oncomine TCR Beta short-read assay. TCRdb re-called the PCR reads with MiXCR, one entry per CDR3 protein. The sample consists of around 20,000 distinct CDR3 sequences, 51% of them appearing once. Treatment described: approximately nine-day PBMC culture with coronavirus spike peptide pools or control peptides (ViraFEST assay).

This TCR derives from a human donor who had recovered from COVID-19. The chain recombines TRBV12-3 or TRBV12-4 with TRBJ1-1; perhaps TRBD1 as D (5 bases). Sequenced here: CD4+ T cells from blood, cultured in vitro, sampled before SARS-CoV-2 vaccination. The DNA of the CDR3 is TGTGCCAGCAGTGCCTCGACAGTGAACACTGAAGCTTTCTTT. Its protein is CASSASTVNTEAFF.